Listed below are T cell receptor beta chains from one sample, sequenced in a study of cytomegalovirus exposure and HLA in healthy donors. Repertoires were generated with immunoSEQ multiplex PCR, while TCRdb's copy carries only in-frame clones and drops some. The sample lists roughly 150,000 clones; more than 75% were seen once. Sequencing input: PBMCs. Receptors were obtained from a young man in good health and CMV-seropositive. Both conserved end residues are part of each CDR3. D genes are given only for firm matches. Only part of the rows carry a size: once, few, many, or a class if the clone is expanded.

clone size | J gene | V gene | D gene | CDR3 protein | CDR3 DNA
. | TRBJ2-1 | TRBV27 | . | CASSLGTPSSYNEQFF | TGTGCCAGCAGTTTAGGGACACCGAGCTCCTACAATGAGCAGTTCTTC
. | TRBJ2-3 | TRBV6-9 | TRBD2 | CASRGWGSSEREGLDSTDTQYF | TGTGCCAGCCGCGGGTGGGGAAGCTCAGAGCGGGAGGGCCTCGATAGCACAGATACGCAGTATTTT
. | TRBJ1-2 | TRBV7-9 | . | CASSSGDYYGYTF | TGTGCCAGCAGCTCGGGGGACTACTATGGCTACACCTTC
. | TRBJ2-1 | TRBV7-9 | . | CASTRDGASDVEQFF | TGTGCCAGCACAAGAGATGGGGCGAGTGATGTTGAGCAGTTCTTC
few | TRBJ1-1 | TRBV5-1 | TRBD1 | CASSTTGGTEAFF | TGCGCCAGCAGCACGACAGGGGGCACTGAAGCTTTCTTT
. | TRBJ2-2 | TRBV5-1 | TRBD2 | CASSEAAGVTGELFF | TGCGCCAGCAGCGAGGCAGCGGGAGTCACCGGGGAGCTGTTTTTT
. | TRBJ2-1 | TRBV5-1 | . | CASSAQGYNEQFF | TGCGCCAGCAGCGCCCAGGGGTACAATGAGCAGTTCTTC
. | TRBJ1-4 | TRBV18 | . | CASSPGQKEKLFF | TGTGCCAGCTCACCAGGGCAAAAAGAAAAACTGTTTTTT
. | TRBJ2-3 | TRBV19 | TRBD1 | CASSALDREWTDTQYF | TGTGCCAGTAGTGCCCTTGACAGGGAGTGGACAGATACGCAGTATTTT
. | TRBJ1-2 | TRBV6-5 | TRBD1 | CASNPHRGDRYGYTF | TGTGCCAGCAACCCCCACAGGGGCGACAGATATGGCTACACCTTC